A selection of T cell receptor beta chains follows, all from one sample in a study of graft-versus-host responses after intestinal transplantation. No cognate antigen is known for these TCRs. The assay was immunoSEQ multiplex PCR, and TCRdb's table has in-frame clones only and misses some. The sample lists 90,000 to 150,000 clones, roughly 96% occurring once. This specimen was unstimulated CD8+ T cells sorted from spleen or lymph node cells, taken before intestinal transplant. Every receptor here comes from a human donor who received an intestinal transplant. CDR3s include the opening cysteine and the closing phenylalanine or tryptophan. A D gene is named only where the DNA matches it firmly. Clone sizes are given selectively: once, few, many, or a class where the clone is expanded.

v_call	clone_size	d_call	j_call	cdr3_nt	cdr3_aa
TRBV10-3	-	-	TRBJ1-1	TGTGCCATCAGTGAGCTGGACATTAACACTGAAGCTTTCTTT	CAISELDINTEAFF
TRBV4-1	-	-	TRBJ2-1	TGCGCCAGCAGCCAAGATCCGCAAACGGTTAGCTCCTACAATGAGCAGTTCTTC	CASSQDPQTVSSYNEQFF
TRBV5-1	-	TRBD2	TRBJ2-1	TGCGCCAGCAGCTTTCAAGCGGGAGGGTCCTACAATGAGCAGTTCTTC	CASSFQAGGSYNEQFF
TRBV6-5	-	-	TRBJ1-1	TGTGCCAGCAGTTACGGGACGAACACTGAAGCTTTCTTT	CASSYGTNTEAFF
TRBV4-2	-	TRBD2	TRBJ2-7	TGTGCCAGCAGCCAAGGTTTACTAGCGGGAGTCTACGAGCAGTACTTC	CASSQGLLAGVYEQYF
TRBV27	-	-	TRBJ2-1	TGTGCCAGCAGAGGAAGTTCCTACAATGAGCAGTTCTTC	CASRGSSYNEQFF
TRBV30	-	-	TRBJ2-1	TGTGCCTGGAGTCACGGGACATCCTACAATGAGCAGTTCTTC	CAWSHGTSYNEQFF
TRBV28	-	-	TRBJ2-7	TGTGCCAGCAGTGCGCTTGACAGGCCCGGAGGCTACGAGCAGTACTTC	CASSALDRPGGYEQYF
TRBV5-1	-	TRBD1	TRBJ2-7	TGCGCCAGCAGCTTAATGGGGACAGGGGTCGACGAGCAGTACTTC	CASSLMGTGVDEQYF
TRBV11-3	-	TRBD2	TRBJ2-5	TGTGCCAGCAGCTCTCGACTAGCGGGAGGGCCGGAGACCCAGTACTTC	CASSSRLAGGPETQYF
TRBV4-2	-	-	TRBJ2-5	TGTGCCAGCAGCCCCACACCCGGAGCCCAAGAGACCCAGTACTTC	CASSPTPGAQETQYF
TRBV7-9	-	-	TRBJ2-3	TGTGCCAGCAGCACGGGGAAATCAACAGATACGCAGTATTTT	CASSTGKSTDTQYF
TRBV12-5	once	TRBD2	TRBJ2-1	TGTGCTAGTGGTTTGGTACTAGCGGGAGGGCCGGATGAGCAGTTCTTC	CASGLVLAGGPDEQFF
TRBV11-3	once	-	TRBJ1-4	TGTGCCAGCAGCTTAGTAGGGAGGGCTACAAGTGAAAAACTGTTTTTT	CASSLVGRATSEKLFF
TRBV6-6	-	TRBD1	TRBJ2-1	TGTGCCAGCAACCTGAGTGGGGGACAGGGCGCCAATGAGCAGTTCTTC	CASNLSGGQGANEQFF
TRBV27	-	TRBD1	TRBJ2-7	TGTGCCAGCAGTCCCGGACAGGGGGCTTACGAGCAGTACTTC	CASSPGQGAYEQYF
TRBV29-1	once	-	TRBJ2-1	TGCAGCGTTGATTCATTGGGTACAGGGAGGGGTTACAATGAGCAGTTCTTC	CSVDSLGTGRGYNEQFF
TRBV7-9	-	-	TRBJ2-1	TGTGCCAGCAGCGAAGCCCCCTCTTCTAGAAATGAGCAGTTCTTC	CASSEAPSSRNEQFF
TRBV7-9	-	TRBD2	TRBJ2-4	TGTGCCAGCACCTCTCCGGGACTAGCGGAAAACATTCAGTACTTC	CASTSPGLAENIQYF